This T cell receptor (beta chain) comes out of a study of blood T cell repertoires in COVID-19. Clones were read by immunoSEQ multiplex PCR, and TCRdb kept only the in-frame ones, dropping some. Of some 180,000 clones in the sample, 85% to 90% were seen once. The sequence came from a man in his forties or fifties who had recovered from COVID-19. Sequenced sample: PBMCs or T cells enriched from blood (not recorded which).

Written as DNA, the CDR3 is TGTGCCAGCAGTACGACAGGGGGCACTGAAGCTTTCTTT. Protein sequence: CASSTTGGTEAFF. This chain links TRBV12-3 or TRBV12-4 with TRBJ1-1, with 9 bases that match TRBD1. This CDR3 region has 13 residues. With 5 bases clipped from V and 4 bases from J, the junction kept 2 bases outside the gene matches.